This record concerns one TCR beta chain sequence. These data come from a study of control samples from healthy donors and cancer patients. The repertoire was sequenced with immunoSEQ multiplex PCR; TCRdb's copy has only in-frame clones and lacks some. Of 91,000 or so clones in the sample, approximately 90% were seen once. This CDR3 spans 13 amino acids. Germline V gene lookup returns CDR1 SGHDT and CDR2 YYEEEE. The V and J ends lost 7 bases and 0 bases respectively, with 8 bases between them. The TCR sequence derives from a woman aged 25 to 39 in good health. This chain joins TRBV5-6 and TRBJ2-1; D gene unclear. Sequenced sample: blood. CDR3 in DNA: TGTGCCAGCGTGCAGGTCTCCTACAATGAGCAGTTCTTC. Protein sequence: CASVQVSYNEQFF.